This note documents a single T cell receptor beta chain sequence. Its antigen is currently not known. No much larger clone is present one base from it, and per-base qualities are unavailable. TCRbeta CDR3 regions were amplified from genomic DNA using the immunoSEQ Assay, a bias-controlled multiplex PCR. In the authors' own workflow: Nucleated cell counts per sample were estimated from amplification of reference gene primers within the assay. Sequence reads were collapsed and filtered to measure the absolute abundance of every unique TCRbeta CDR3 rearrangement. For each sample, productive Simpson clonality was calculated as the square root of Simpson's diversity index across productive rearrangements. TCRdb carries this immuneACCESS record with in-frame sequences only. Its versions omit some clonotypes, under half of them owing to an unresolved V gene in the studies checked, with the rest unexplained. V and J calls and clone size are copied from that table; D and trimming were computed from the DNA. A total of about 480,000 clones appear in this sample, approximately 92% of them only once. The leading ten clones occupy approximately 0.9% of the sample.

Measured from the cysteine to the phenylalanine, the CDR3 is 15 residues long. The retained sequence is limited to the CDR3, 45 bases, with the frame set at the first base. Cut back by 7 bases and 0 bases, the V and J ends lie 15 bases apart. CDR1 is given as MNHEY and CDR2 as SMNVEV, both from the germline V gene (reference sequence). The source of the sample is a study of blood T cell repertoires in COVID-19 (TCRdb year 2020). Some background on the complete study: Collaborator samples came from the United States, Italy and Spain and covered acute and convalescent phases of COVID-19. The material from the prospective study consisted of cDNA or gDNA derived from T cells, B-cell-depleted T cells, or PBMCs. The dataset comprised deeply sampled blood TCRbeta repertoires from subjects exposed to, actively infected with, or recovered from COVID-19. The repertoires were released in a freely available public database intended as a resource for research on the immune response to SARS-CoV-2. Samples came from the ongoing ImmuneRACE study (first 160 participants) plus 1,254 subjects from 6 global collaborators. A de-identified subject ID, COVID-19 status, age in years and sex were almost always included in the sample metadata. Where available, HLA class I and class II types were obtained from metadata supplied by the sample provider rather than from assay-based typing. Broad study findings and their caveats: The quantity of clinical and demographic metadata differed by source and by participant and was supplied without curation.

At one collaborating source in Seattle, patients were enrolled during active infection and were followed longitudinally through the course of disease. Each collaborating institution followed its own protocols to collect whole blood in K2EDTA tubes. For TCRbeta analysis, collaborator samples were shipped as frozen whole blood, as isolated PBMCs, or as DNA extracted from either sample type. Sequences were obtained from peripheral blood. The clonotype originates from a man younger than 35 with COVID-19, enrolled during active disease. The chain was built from TRBV27 and TRBJ1-1; the D segment cannot be called with confidence. CDR3 protein: CASISGGSLNTEAFF. The nucleotides are TGTGCCAGCATCTCAGGAGGCAGCTTGAACACTGAAGCTTTCTTT.